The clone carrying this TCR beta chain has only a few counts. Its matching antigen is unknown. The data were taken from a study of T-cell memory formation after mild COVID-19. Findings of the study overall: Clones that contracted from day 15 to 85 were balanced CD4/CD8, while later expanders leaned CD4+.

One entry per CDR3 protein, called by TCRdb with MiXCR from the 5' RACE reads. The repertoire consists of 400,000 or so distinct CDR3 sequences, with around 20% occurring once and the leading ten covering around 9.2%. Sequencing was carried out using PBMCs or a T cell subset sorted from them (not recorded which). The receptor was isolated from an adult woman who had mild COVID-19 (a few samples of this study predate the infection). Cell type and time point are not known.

CDR3 nucleotides: TGTGCCAGCAGCTTAACATTTGCTAGCACAGATACGCAGTATTTT. Encoded protein: CASSLTFASTDTQYF. The V and J genes are TRBV7-3 and TRBJ2-3; no clear D. Germline V gene sequence: CDR1 SGHTA, CDR2 FQGTGA. The CDR3 length is 15 residues. V was trimmed by 0 bases and J by 0 bases, leaving 7 bases between them.